A single sample is the source of the 10 T cell receptor beta chains below, sequenced in a study of blood T cell repertoires in COVID-19. Produced via immunoSEQ multiplex PCR; TCRdb's table is partial and in-frame only. This sample has about 160,000 clones, with just under 95% found just once. Sequencing input: peripheral blood. These receptor sequences come from a woman aged 45-60 years with acute or convalescent COVID-19.

V is TRBV4-1 and J is TRBJ2-7; 9 nucleotides agree with TRBD1. CDR1 and CDR2 (germline): MGHRA, YSYEKL. The CDR3 loop spans 14 amino acids. The V gene end was trimmed by 4 bases and the J gene end by 5 bases; junction bases not matched to a gene: 6. The CDR3 here is CASSRPGQGHEQYF. The CDR3 nucleotides read TGCGCCAGCAGCCGCCCGGGACAGGGCCACGAGCAGTACTTC.

The chain joins TRBV29-1 to TRBJ1-1; weak D call: TRBD1 (5 bases). Germline lookup yields CDR1 SQVTM and CDR2 ANQGSEA. V was clipped by 0 bases and J by 2 bases, with 10 bases between them. This CDR3 region has 14 residues. Here the CDR3 reads CSVEDRWGNTEAFF. As DNA, the CDR3 is TGCAGCGTTGAAGATCGGTGGGGCAACACTGAAGCTTTCTTT. The variable domain in full, with the rest retrieved from reference TRBV29-1 and TRBJ1-1, is SAVISQKPSRDICQRGTSLTIQCQVDSQVTMMFWYRQQPGQSLTLIATANQGSEATYESGFVIDKFPISRPNLTFSTLTVSNMSPEDSSIYLCSVEDRWGNTEAFFGQGTRLTVV.

The chain uses TRBV10-3 and TRBJ1-2; D gene unclear. This CDR3 comprises 15 residues. Between the trimmed V and J ends, which lost 2 bases and 5 bases, there was a span of 15 bases. Germline assignment: CDR1 ENHRY and CDR2 SYGVKD. The CDR3 region is CAISEVNTESYGYTF. Here the CDR3 DNA reads TGTGCCATCAGTGAGGTAAATACAGAATCGTATGGCTACACCTTC.

V and J are TRBV30 and TRBJ1-6; maybe TRBD1 (6 bases). The CDR3 sequence is 15 residues long. Trimming left V 1 base short and J 0 bases short, with 7 bases between. Per germline, CDR1 GTSNPN and CDR2 SVGIG (reference sequence). CDR3 sequence (DNA): TGTGCCTGGAGTGGAGGGGGCTCCTATAATTCACCCCTCCACTTT. As protein: CAWSGGGSYNSPLHF. The variable domain in full, completed from reference TRBV30 and TRBJ1-6, reads SQTIHQWPATLVQPVGSPLSLECTVEGTSNPNLYWYRQAAGRGLQLLFYSVGIGQISSEVPQNLSASRPQDRQFILSSKKLLLSDSGFYLCAWSGGGSYNSPLHFGNGTRLTVT.

The CDR3 protein is CASRLLGQGYTSTDTQYF. The CDR3 bases are TGTGCCAGCAGGCTACTCGGACAGGGCTATACTAGCACAGATACGCAGTATTTT. The chain employs TRBV28 and TRBJ2-3; 8 bases fit TRBD1. Looked up from germline, CDR1 is MDHEN and CDR2 is SYDVKM. The junction had 14 bases not matched to a gene; V was cut back by 6 bases and J by 0 bases. The CDR3 contains 18 residues.

The chain carries TRBV7-8 and TRBJ1-6, with no clear D. Trimming shortened V by 5 bases and J by 9 bases, and 17 bases separated the two germline ends. The CDR3 extends over 15 amino acids. Germline CDR1 and CDR2: SGHVS and FQNEAQ. The CDR3, as DNA: TGTGCCAGCAGCCCCGATGTTTCTGGCTTTTCACCCCTCCACTTT. Residues: CASSPDVSGFSPLHF. Combining the CDR3 with reference TRBV7-8 and TRBJ1-6 gives the whole variable domain GAGVSQSPRYKVAKRGQDVALRCDPISGHVSLFWYQQALGQGPEFLTYFQNEAQLDKSGLPSDRFFAERPEGSVSTLKIQRTQQEDSAVYLCASSPDVSGFSPLHFGNGTRLTVT.

The count of this clone is one. This chain uses TRBV28 with TRBJ1-6; no clear D. V shed 4 bases and J shed 7 bases, with 11 bases lying between them. Germline V CDR1 and CDR2: MDHEN, SYDVKM. The CDR3 sequence is 14 residues long. In DNA, the CDR3 is TGTGCCAGCAGTTCATGGGGAGCCAATTCACCCCTCCACTTT. It yields the protein CASSSWGANSPLHF.

The chain recombines TRBV3-1 (or the pseudogene TRBV3-2) with TRBJ2-3; TRBD2 matches 12 bases. V shed 4 bases, J shed 1 base, and the junction held 6 bases outside the gene matches. The CDR3 totals 17 residues. Germline CDR1 reads LGHDT; CDR2 reads YNNKEL (reference sequence). The CDR3 DNA follows: TGTGCCAGCAGCCCCAGACTAGCGGGAGAGGGCACAGATACGCAGTATTTT. It is translated as CASSPRLAGEGTDTQYF.

The chain employs TRBV19 and TRBJ2-3; tentatively, D is TRBD1 (6 bases). In germline, CDR1 is LNHDA, CDR2 SQIVND (reference sequence). Trimming removed 4 bases at V and 3 bases at J, with 14 bases between. CDR3 length: 15 amino acids. DNA for the CDR3: TGTGCCAGTAGTACGTGGGACACATCGACAGATACGCAGTATTTT. Translated: CASSTWDTSTDTQYF.

The chain joins TRBV12-3 or TRBV12-4 to TRBJ1-2; D is perhaps TRBD1 (6 bases). V lost 3 bases and J lost 12, with 17 bases in between. This CDR3 region has 13 residues. Here the CDR3 reads CASSFLLAGEHTF. The CDR3 nucleotides read TGTGCCAGCAGTTTTCTCCTAGCAGGGGAGCACACCTTC.